This TCR beta chain was sequenced in a study of blood T cell repertoires in COVID-19. Looking at the study overall: Researchers got acute and convalescent COVID-19 samples from the United States, Italy and Spain.

The CDR3 sequence is 15 residues long. CDR1 is MNHEY, CDR2 SVGEGT, per germline. V trimming: 5 bases; J trimming: 1 base; junction bases outside the gene matches: 5. Libraries were prepared by immunoSEQ multiplex PCR; TCRdb keeps only in-frame clonotypes and omits some of them. This sample has about 310,000 clones, with approximately 89% found just once. The rearrangement links TRBV6-2 or TRBV6-3 to TRBJ2-5, with 9 bases identical to TRBD2. The source material was peripheral blood. This clonotype was sampled from a woman aged 50 to 60 who had recovered from COVID-19. CDR3 sequence (DNA): TGTGCCAGCAGTGATTGGACTAGCGCCCAAGAGACCCAGTACTTC. Its translation: CASSDWTSAQETQYF.